Listed below are T cell receptor beta chains from one sample, sequenced in a study of T cell responses to AZD1222 COVID-19 vaccine. Some clones are missing from TCRdb's copy, which holds only in-frame ones; the method was immunoSEQ multiplex PCR. The sample lists about 160,000 clones; approximately 91% were seen once. The source was peripheral blood, collected on day 0 of AZD1222 vaccination. The receptors stem from an adult in good health. Each CDR3 is given with its conserved first and last residue. The D gene is left open where the match is weak. Clone size is shown for a subset of rows, as once, few, many or a class of expanded clone.

>TRBV27|TRBJ1-5|.|.
TGTGCCAGCAGTTTGGCAGCCCCCTTGACCGCTCTCCCCCAGCCCCAGCATTTT
CASSLAAPLTALPQPQHF
>TRBV11-2|TRBJ2-5|.|.
TGTGCCAGCAGCTTAGTTGGTTCCTTCACGACCCCCTTCGCCCAGTACTTC
CASSLVGSFTTPFAQYF
>TRBV5-1|TRBJ2-7|.|.
TGCGCCAGCAGCTTGAGAGACAGCTACGAGCAGTACTTC
CASSLRDSYEQYF
>TRBV12-3/TRBV12-4|TRBJ1-6|.|.
TGTGCCAGCAGTTTACAGGGAAGCACCCTCCACTTT
CASSLQGSTLHF
>TRBV5-6|TRBJ1-3|.|.
TGTGCCAGCAGCTTGCAGATGATCTCTGGAAACACCATATATTTT
CASSLQMISGNTIYF
>TRBV7-2|TRBJ2-7|.|.
TGTGCCAGCAGCTTTTTGGACGAGCAGTACTTC
CASSFLDEQYF
>TRBV3-1/TRBV3-2|TRBJ1-5|once|TRBD1
TGTGCCAGCAGCGGAGGGGGCGCGGGTCAGCCCCAGCATTTT
CASSGGGAGQPQHF
>TRBV10-1|TRBJ1-5|.|TRBD1
TGCGCCACCCTTACAGAGACCGGGACAGGGGTAACTCAGCCCCAGCATTTT
CATLTETGTGVTQPQHF
>TRBV4-2|TRBJ2-7|once|TRBD2
TGTGCCAGCAGCCAAGAAGTGGGGGGGTCGTACGAGCAGTACTTC
CASSQEVGGSYEQYF
>TRBV7-3|TRBJ1-2|.|.
TGTGCCAGCAGCCCCAACGCGGGACCTAACTATGGCTACACCTTC
CASSPNAGPNYGYTF
>TRBV7-2|TRBJ1-1|.|TRBD1
TGTGCCAGCAGCATTGCGACAGGGATGAACACTGAAGCTTTCTTT
CASSIATGMNTEAFF
>TRBV2|TRBJ2-2|.|.
TGTGCCAGCAGCAACGGAGCAGGGGGGACCGGGGAGCTGTTTTTT
CASSNGAGGTGELFF
>TRBV6-5|TRBJ1-5|.|TRBD1
TGTGCCAGCAGGGGACAGGGGGCAGGCAATCAGCCCCAGCATTTT
CASRGQGAGNQPQHF
>TRBV7-9|TRBJ2-7|.|.
TGTGCCAGCAGGGTTACGTTCGGGGGCCAAGACGAGCAGTACTTC
CASRVTFGGQDEQYF
>TRBV11-2|TRBJ2-6|.|.
TGTGCCAGCAGGAGCCTGAAAGTCGAAGGGCCATCTGGGGCCAACGTCCTGACTTTC
CASRSLKVEGPSGANVLTF
>TRBV6-2/TRBV6-3|TRBJ2-7|.|TRBD1
TGTGCCAGCAGCTTCAGGCCAGGGGACAGAGACGAGCAGTACTTC
CASSFRPGDRDEQYF